This T cell receptor beta chain was recorded in a study of T cell changes during pregnancy in multiple sclerosis. Per the germline V gene, CDR1 is SGHRS and CDR2 is YFSETQ. V shed 4 bases, J shed 4 bases, and the junction held 7 bases outside the gene matches. CDR3 length: 15 residues. Using immunoSEQ multiplex PCR, the repertoire was profiled, and TCRdb retains in-frame clones only, with some absent. This table holds approximately 97,000 clones, about nine tenths found once. The chain is built from TRBV5-1 and TRBJ2-7, with 11 nucleotides matching TRBD1. The specimen was peripheral blood, collected in the second trimester of pregnancy. This sequence originates from a female donor in good health, enrolled as a control in a pregnancy study. The CDR3 loop is CASSIGQGALYEQYF. Written as DNA, the CDR3 is TGCGCCAGCAGCATTGGACAGGGGGCCCTATACGAGCAGTACTTC.